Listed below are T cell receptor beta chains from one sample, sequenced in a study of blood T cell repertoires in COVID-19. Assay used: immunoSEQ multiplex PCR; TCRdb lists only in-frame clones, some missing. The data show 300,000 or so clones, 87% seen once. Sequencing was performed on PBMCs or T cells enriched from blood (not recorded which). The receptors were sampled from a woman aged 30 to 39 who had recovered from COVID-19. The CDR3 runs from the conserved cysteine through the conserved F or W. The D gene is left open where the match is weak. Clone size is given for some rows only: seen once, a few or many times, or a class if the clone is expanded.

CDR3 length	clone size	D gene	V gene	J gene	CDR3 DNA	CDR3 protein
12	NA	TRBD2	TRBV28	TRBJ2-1	TGTGCCACCTCGTGGGGGGGCAATGAGCAGTTCTTC	CATSWGGNEQFF
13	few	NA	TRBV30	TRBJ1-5	TGTGCCTGGAGCGGGTCCGGCAATCAGCCCCAGCATTTT	CAWSGSGNQPQHF
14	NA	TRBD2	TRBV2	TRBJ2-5	TGTGCCAGCAGTGCCGGGACTAGCGCAGAGACCCAGTACTTC	CASSAGTSAETQYF
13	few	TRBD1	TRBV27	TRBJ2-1	TGTGCCAGCAGTTTCCCAGGGACAGGGGAGCAGTTCTTC	CASSFPGTGEQFF
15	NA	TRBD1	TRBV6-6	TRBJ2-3	TGTGCCAGCAGACGCAGGGACAGGGGTTCGGATACGCAGTATTTT	CASRRRDRGSDTQYF
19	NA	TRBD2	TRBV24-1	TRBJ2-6	TGTGCCACCAGTGAGGGAGGGGCCAGGACCATCTCTGGGGCCAACGTCCTGACTTTC	CATSEGGARTISGANVLTF
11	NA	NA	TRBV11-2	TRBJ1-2	TGTGCCAGCAGCTTCCAAGGAGGACAGACCTTC	CASSFQGGQTF
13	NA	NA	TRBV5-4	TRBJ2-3	TGTGCCAGCAGCCCACAACACACAGATACGCAGTATTTT	CASSPQHTDTQYF
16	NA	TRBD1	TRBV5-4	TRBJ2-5	TGTGCCAGCAGCTTCCCCACCGGGACAGATCAAGAGACCCAGTACTTC	CASSFPTGTDQETQYF
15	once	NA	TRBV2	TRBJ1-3	TGTGCCAGCAGTGAAGCCGGTGTCTCTGGAAACACCATATATTTT	CASSEAGVSGNTIYF
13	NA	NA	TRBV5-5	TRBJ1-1	TGTGCCAGCAGCCCGGCGGGTGGCCCTGAAGCTTTCTTT	CASSPAGGPEAFF
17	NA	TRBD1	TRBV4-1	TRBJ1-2	TGCGCCAGCAGCCAACCCTCTTTGACAGGGAGAGGCTATGGCTACACCTTC	CASSQPSLTGRGYGYTF
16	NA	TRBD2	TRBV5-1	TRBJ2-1	TGCGCCAGCAGCTTTGGCAGCGGGGGCCCGTGGAATGAGCAGTTCTTC	CASSFGSGGPWNEQFF
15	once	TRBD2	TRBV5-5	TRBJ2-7	TGTGCCAGCAGCTTGATGCTAGCGGGGGCCTACGAGCAGTACTTC	CASSLMLAGAYEQYF
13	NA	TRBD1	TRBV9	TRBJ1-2	TGTGCCAGCAGCGTATCGACAGGGCGAGGCTACACCTTC	CASSVSTGRGYTF
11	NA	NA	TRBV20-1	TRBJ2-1	TGCAGTGCTAGTCTCGGCGGGCAGCAGTTCTTC	CSASLGGQQFF